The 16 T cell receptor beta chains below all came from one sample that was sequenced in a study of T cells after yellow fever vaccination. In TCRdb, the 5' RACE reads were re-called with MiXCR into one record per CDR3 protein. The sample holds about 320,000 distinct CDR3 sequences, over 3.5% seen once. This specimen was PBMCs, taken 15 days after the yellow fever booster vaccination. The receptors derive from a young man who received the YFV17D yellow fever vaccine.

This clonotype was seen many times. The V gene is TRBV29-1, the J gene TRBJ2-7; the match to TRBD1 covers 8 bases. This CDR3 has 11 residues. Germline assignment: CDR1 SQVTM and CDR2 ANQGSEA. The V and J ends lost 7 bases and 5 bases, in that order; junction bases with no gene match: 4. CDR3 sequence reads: CSARQGNEQYF. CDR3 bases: TGCAGCGCCAGACAGGGGAACGAGCAGTACTTC.

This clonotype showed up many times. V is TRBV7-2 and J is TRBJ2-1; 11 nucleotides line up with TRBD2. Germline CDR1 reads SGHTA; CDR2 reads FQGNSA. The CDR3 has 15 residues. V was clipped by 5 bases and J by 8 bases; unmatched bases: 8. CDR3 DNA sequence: TGTGCCAGCAGCCCCCTTACTAGCGGGGGACATGAGCAGTTCTTC. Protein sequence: CASSPLTSGGHEQFF. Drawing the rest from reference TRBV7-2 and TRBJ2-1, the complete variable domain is GAGVSQSPSNKVTEKGKDVELRCDPISGHTALYWYRQSLGQGLEFLIYFQGNSAPDKSGLPSDRFSAERTGGSVSTLTIQRTQQEDSAVYLCASSPLTSGGHEQFFGPGTRLTVL.

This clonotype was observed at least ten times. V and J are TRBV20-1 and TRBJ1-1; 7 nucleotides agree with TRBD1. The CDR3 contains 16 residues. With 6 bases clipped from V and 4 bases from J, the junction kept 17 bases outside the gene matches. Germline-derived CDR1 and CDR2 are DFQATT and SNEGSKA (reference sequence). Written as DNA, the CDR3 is TGCAGTGCCACCTACAGGCTGACAGGGAGGGGCACTGAAGCTTTCTTT. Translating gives CSATYRLTGRGTEAFF.

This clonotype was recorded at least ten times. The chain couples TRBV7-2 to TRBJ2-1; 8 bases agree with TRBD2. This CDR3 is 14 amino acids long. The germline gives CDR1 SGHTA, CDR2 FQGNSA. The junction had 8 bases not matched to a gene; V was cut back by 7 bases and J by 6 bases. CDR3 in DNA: TGTGCCAGCACCCCGGGGGGGCCGGGCAATGAGCAGTTCTTC. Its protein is CASTPGGPGNEQFF.

CDR3 nucleotide sequence: TGTGCCAGCATCCTAGATCTGGGAACCAATCAGCCCCAGCATTTT. Amino acids: CASILDLGTNQPQHF. The chain combines TRBV5-5 with TRBJ1-5; no clear D gene. This CDR3 is built from 15 residues. The V gene lost 6 bases and the J gene lost 3 bases, with 16 bases spanning the gap. Germline CDR1 reads SGHKS; CDR2 reads YYEKEE (reference sequence). The full variable domain, with the rest looked up from reference TRBV5-5 and TRBJ1-5, is DAGVTQSPTHLIKTRGQQVTLRCSPISGHKSVSWYQQVLGQGPQFIFQYYEKEERGRGNFPDRFSARQFPNYSSELNVNALLLGDSALYLCASILDLGTNQPQHFGDGTRLSIL.

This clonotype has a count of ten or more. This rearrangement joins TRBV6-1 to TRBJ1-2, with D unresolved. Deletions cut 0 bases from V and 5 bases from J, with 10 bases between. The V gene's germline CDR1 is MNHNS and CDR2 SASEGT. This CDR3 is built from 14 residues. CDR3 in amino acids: CASSEAWQLYGYTF. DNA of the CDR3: TGTGCCAGCAGTGAAGCTTGGCAACTTTATGGCTACACCTTC.

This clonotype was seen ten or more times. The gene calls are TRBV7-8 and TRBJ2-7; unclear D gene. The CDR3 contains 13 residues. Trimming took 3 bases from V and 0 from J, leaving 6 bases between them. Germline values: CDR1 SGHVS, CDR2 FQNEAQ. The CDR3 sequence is CASSFLNSYEQYV. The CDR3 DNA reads TGTGCCAGCAGCTTCCTCAACTCCTACGAGCAGTACGTC.

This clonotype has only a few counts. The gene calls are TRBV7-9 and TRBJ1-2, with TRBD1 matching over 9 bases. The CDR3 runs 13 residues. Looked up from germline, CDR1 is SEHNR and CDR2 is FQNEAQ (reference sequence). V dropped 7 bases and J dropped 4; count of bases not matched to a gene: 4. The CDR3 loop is CASKTGGAYGYTF. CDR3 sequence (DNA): TGTGCCAGCAAGACAGGGGGTGCCTATGGCTACACCTTC.

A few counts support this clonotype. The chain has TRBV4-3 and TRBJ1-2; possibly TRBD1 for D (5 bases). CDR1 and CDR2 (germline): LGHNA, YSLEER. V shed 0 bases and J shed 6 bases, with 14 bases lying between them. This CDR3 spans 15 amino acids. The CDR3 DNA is TGCGCCAGCAGCCAAGATAGGGGCGGGGTCCATGGCTACACCTTC. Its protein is CASSQDRGGVHGYTF.

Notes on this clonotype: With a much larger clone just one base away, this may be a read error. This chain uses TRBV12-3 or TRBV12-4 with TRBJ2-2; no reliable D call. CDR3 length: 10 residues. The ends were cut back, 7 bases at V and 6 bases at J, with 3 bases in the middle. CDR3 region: CASMSGELFF. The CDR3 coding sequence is TGTGCCAGCATGTCCGGGGAGCTGTTTTTT.

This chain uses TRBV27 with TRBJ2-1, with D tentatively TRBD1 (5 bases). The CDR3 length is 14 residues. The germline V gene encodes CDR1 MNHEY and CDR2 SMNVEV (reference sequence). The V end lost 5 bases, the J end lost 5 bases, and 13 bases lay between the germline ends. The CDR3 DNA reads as TGTGCCAGCAGTCCCCAGGGTTGGGACAATGAGCAGTTCTTC. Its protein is CASSPQGWDNEQFF.

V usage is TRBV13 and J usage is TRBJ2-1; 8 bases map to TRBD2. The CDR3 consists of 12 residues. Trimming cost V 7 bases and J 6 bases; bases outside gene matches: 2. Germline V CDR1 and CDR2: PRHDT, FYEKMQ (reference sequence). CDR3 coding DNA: TGTGCCAGCACCCGGGGGGGCAATGAGCAGTTCTTC. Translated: CASTRGGNEQFF.

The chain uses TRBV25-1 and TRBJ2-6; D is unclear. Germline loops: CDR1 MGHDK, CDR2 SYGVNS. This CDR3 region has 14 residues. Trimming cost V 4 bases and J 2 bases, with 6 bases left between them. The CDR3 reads CASSAAAGANVLTF. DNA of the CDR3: TGTGCCAGCAGTGCGGCTGCTGGGGCCAACGTCCTGACTTTC.

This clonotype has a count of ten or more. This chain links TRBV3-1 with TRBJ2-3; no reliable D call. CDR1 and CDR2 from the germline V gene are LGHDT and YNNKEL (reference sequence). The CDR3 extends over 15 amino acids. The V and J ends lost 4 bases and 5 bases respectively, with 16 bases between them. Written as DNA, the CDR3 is TGTGCCAGCAGCCCGGAGCAACCTGTGGGAGATACGCAGTATTTT. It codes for CASSPEQPVGDTQYF.

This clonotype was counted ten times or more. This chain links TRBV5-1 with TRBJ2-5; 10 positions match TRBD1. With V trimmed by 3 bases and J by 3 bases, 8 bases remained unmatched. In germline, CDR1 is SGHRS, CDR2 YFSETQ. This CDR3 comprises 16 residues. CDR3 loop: CASSSWDRGYEETQYF. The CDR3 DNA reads TGCGCCAGCAGCTCATGGGACAGGGGATACGAAGAGACCCAGTACTTC. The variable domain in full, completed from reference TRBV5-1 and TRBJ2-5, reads KAGVTQTPRYLIKTRGQQVTLSCSPISGHRSVSWYQQTPGQGLQFLFEYFSETQRNKGNFPGRFSGRQFSNSRSEMNVSTLELGDSALYLCASSSWDRGYEETQYFGPGTRLLVL.

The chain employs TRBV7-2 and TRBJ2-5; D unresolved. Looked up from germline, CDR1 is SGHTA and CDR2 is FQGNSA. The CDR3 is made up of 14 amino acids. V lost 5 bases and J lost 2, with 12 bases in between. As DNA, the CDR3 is TGTGCCAGCAGCGAGGAGAACCGTCAAGAGACCCAGTACTTC. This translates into CASSEENRQETQYF. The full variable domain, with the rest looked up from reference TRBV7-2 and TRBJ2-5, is GAGVSQSPSNKVTEKGKDVELRCDPISGHTALYWYRQSLGQGLEFLIYFQGNSAPDKSGLPSDRFSAERTGGSVSTLTIQRTQQEDSAVYLCASSEENRQETQYFGPGTRLLVL.